These 2 T cell receptor beta chains were sequenced from one sample in a study of T cells in narcolepsy. Sequencing used immunoSEQ multiplex PCR; TCRdb keeps in-frame clones, though not all of them. The profile shows about 21,000 clones, about 90% of them singletons. Sequenced sample: CD45RA- memory CD4+ T cells from PBMCs. The receptors originated from a human donor with narcolepsy.

This clone was observed a single time. The chain joins TRBV6-4 to TRBJ2-7; 7 nucleotides agree with TRBD2. V dropped 0 bases and J dropped 7; count of bases not matched to a gene: 15. The CDR3 has 17 residues. CDR1 is MRHNA, CDR2 SNTAGT, per germline. CDR3 amino acids: CASSDSMVAGPPLEQYF. As DNA, the CDR3 is TGTGCCAGCAGTGACTCGATGGTAGCGGGTCCCCCCCTGGAGCAGTACTTC.

The V gene is TRBV28, the J gene TRBJ2-1; no clear D gene. The CDR3 is 14 residues long. The V end was cut by 10 bases, the J end by 2 bases, with 15 bases between. The V gene's germline CDR1 is MDHEN and CDR2 SYDVKM. DNA for the CDR3: TGTGCCACCACGGGCCGCCCAGCCTACAATGAGCAGTTCTTC. Translation: CATTGRPAYNEQFF.